The next 7 T cell receptor beta chains were all read from a single sample in a study of blood T cell repertoires in COVID-19. The repertoire was sequenced with immunoSEQ multiplex PCR; TCRdb's copy has only in-frame clones and lacks some. The data hold about 200,000 clones, with 86% observed a single time. The sequenced sample consisted of PBMCs or T cells enriched from blood (not recorded which). Receptor source: a woman aged 30 to 39 who had been exposed to COVID-19.

The chain joins TRBV7-2 to TRBJ2-7, with a weak D call TRBD2 (6 bases). V lost 6 bases, J lost 3 bases, and 18 bases lay in between. CDR3 length: 15 residues. Germline V CDR1 and CDR2: SGHTA, FQGNSA. The CDR3 DNA reads as TGTGCCAGCAGGCCTCCGGGACTTGGCAACTACGAGCAGTACTTC. Protein: CASRPPGLGNYEQYF. Looking up the rest from reference TRBV7-2 and TRBJ2-7 gives the full variable domain: GAGVSQSPSNKVTEKGKDVELRCDPISGHTALYWYRQSLGQGLEFLIYFQGNSAPDKSGLPSDRFSAERTGGSVSTLTIQRTQQEDSAVYLCASRPPGLGNYEQYFGPGTRLTVT.

The V and J genes are TRBV18 and TRBJ2-7; 10 bases match TRBD2. The junction had 9 bases not matched to a gene; V was cut back by 3 bases and J by 4 bases. Germline V gene lookup returns CDR1 KGHSH and CDR2 LQKENI. CDR3 length: 16 amino acids. The CDR3 nucleotides are TGTGCCAGCTCACCGTCACGGGGGACTAGCGAGTACGAGCAGTACTTC. It translates to CASSPSRGTSEYEQYF.

The V and J genes are TRBV5-1 and TRBJ1-1; a possible D gene is TRBD1 (5 bases). The V and J ends lost 2 bases and 6 bases respectively, with 17 bases between them. CDR1 is SGHRS, CDR2 YFSETQ, per germline. The CDR3 consists of 15 residues. In DNA form, the CDR3 reads TGCGCCAGCAGCTTTGATCCAGGGAAGTATGCTGAAGCTTTCTTT. This encodes CASSFDPGKYAEAFF.

The chain employs TRBV3-1 (or the pseudogene TRBV3-2) and TRBJ2-5; TRBD2 aligns across 11 bases. J lost 0 bases, V lost 5 bases, and 5 bases had no gene match. CDR1 is LGHDT and CDR2 is YNNKEL in the germline V gene (reference sequence). CDR3 length: 16 residues. The CDR3 here is CASSYGLAGYQETQYF. The CDR3 nucleotides read TGTGCCAGCAGCTACGGACTAGCGGGCTACCAAGAGACCCAGTACTTC.

The chain employs TRBV3-1 (or the pseudogene TRBV3-2) and TRBJ1-4; D ambiguous. In germline, CDR1 is LGHDT, CDR2 YNNKEL (reference sequence). The V end lost 8 bases, the J end lost 7 bases, and 11 bases lay between the germline ends. This CDR3 contains 12 residues. The CDR3 DNA reads TGTGCCAGCCACGGTGAATCTGAAAAACTGTTTTTT. This codes for CASHGESEKLFF.

This clone came up a few times. V is TRBV10-3 and J is TRBJ1-1; TRBD1 matches at 8 bases. V was clipped by 7 bases and J by 1 base; unmatched bases: 5. The CDR3 is made up of 14 amino acids. The germline V gene has CDR1 ENHRY and CDR2 SYGVKD. The CDR3 DNA reads TGTGCCATCACCCCGGGACAGGAGAACACTGAAGCTTTCTTT. Translating it yields CAITPGQENTEAFF.

CDR3 protein: CASSPGAGGENEQFF. The CDR3 DNA is TGTGCCAGCAGCCCCGGGGCAGGGGGCGAGAATGAGCAGTTCTTC. The chain combines TRBV6-5 with TRBJ2-1; 8 nucleotides agree with TRBD1. Germline CDR1 reads MNHEY; CDR2 reads SVGAGI. There are 15 residues in the CDR3. With V trimmed by 6 bases and J by 7 bases, 11 bases remained unmatched.